The source of this TCR beta chain is a study of T cell responses to AZD1222 COVID-19 vaccine. Study-wide results and caveats: There were vaccine-associated CD4 TCRs across spike, dominant at 160-218 and 743-854. Following two doses of AZD1222, Spike-specific TCR breadth and depth rose.

Some clones are missing from TCRdb's copy, which holds only in-frame ones; the method was immunoSEQ multiplex PCR. The table shows around 70,000 clones, with 70% to 90% occurring only once. The CDR3 is 17 residues long. Germline V lookup: CDR1 LNHDA, CDR2 SQIVND (reference sequence). The V end lost 5 bases, the J end lost 0 bases, and 16 bases lay between the germline ends. As concerns this clone: Its specificity is unknown.

The V gene is TRBV19, the J gene TRBJ2-2; the D gene is possibly TRBD2 (6 bases). The source was peripheral blood, collected 28 days after the second AZD1222 dose. The TCR originated in an adult who received the AZD1222 COVID-19 vaccine. The CDR3 bases are TGTGCCAGTAGTCCGGCCAGGATAGCGGCGAACACCGGGGAGCTGTTTTTT. This codes for CASSPARIAANTGELFF.